These 12 T cell receptor beta chains originate from one sample sequenced in a study of memory CD4+ T cells and cytomegalovirus serostatus. The sort gate was single viable CD3+CD4+CD8-CD45RO+ cells for memory CD4+ T cells. The table came from immunoSEQ multiplex PCR; TCRdb's copy has only in-frame clones and leaves some out. The repertoire includes about 50,000 clones, around 80% of them detected once, and over 0.35% sits in the top ten. The sequenced material came from memory CD4+ T cells from blood. All receptors derive from an adult in good health and CMV-seronegative.

The chain is built from TRBV15 and TRBJ2-3, with D unclear. V lost 0 bases to trimming and J lost 0 bases, with 4 bases between them. Germline lookup yields CDR1 LNHNV and CDR2 YYDKDF (reference sequence). This CDR3 has 14 amino acids. CDR3 DNA: TGTGCCACCAGCAGAGAGGGTAGCACAGATACGCAGTATTTT. It is translated as CATSREGSTDTQYF.

V gene TRBV5-4 combines with J gene TRBJ1-2; weak D call: TRBD1 (5 bases). This CDR3 is built from 13 residues. The V gene's germline CDR1 is SGHNT and CDR2 YYREEE (reference sequence). Trimming stripped 0 bases from V and 4 bases from J, with 7 bases between. DNA for the CDR3: TGTGCCAGCAGCTTGGTCGGGGGCTATGGCTACACCTTC. This codes for CASSLVGGYGYTF.

This clone was counted between two and nine times. The V gene is TRBV30, the J gene TRBJ1-1; no clear D gene. This CDR3 contains 13 residues. V was trimmed by 7 bases and J by 1 base, leaving 13 bases between them. The germline CDR1 and CDR2 sequences are GTSNPN and SVGIG (reference sequence). The CDR3 bases are TGTGCCTTCGAGCGGTTTACGAACACTGAAGCTTTCTTT. Translation gives CAFERFTNTEAFF. The variable domain in full, completed from reference TRBV30 and TRBJ1-1, reads SQTIHQWPATLVQPVGSPLSLECTVEGTSNPNLYWYRQAAGRGLQLLFYSVGIGQISSEVPQNLSASRPQDRQFILSSKKLLLSDSGFYLCAFERFTNTEAFFGQGTRLTVV.

This rearrangement joins TRBV4-1 to TRBJ1-2; D remains unclear. Between the trimmed V and J ends, which lost 0 bases and 2 bases, there was a span of 10 bases. The CDR3 is 15 amino acids. Germline CDR1 is MGHRA and CDR2 is YSYEKL. The CDR3: CASSQDPAGNYGYTF. CDR3 nucleotides: TGCGCCAGCAGCCAAGATCCGGCGGGGAACTATGGCTACACCTTC.

V and J are TRBV29-1 and TRBJ2-3; no clear D gene. Per the germline V gene, CDR1 is SQVTM and CDR2 is ANQGSEA. This CDR3 has 11 residues. Trimming cost V 7 bases and J 6 bases, with 11 bases left between them. CDR3 bases: TGCAGCGCCATCCAGAGGGATACGCAGTATTTT. Translated: CSAIQRDTQYF.

This sequence joins TRBV6-1 and TRBJ1-2, with unresolved D. Looked up from germline, CDR1 is MNHNS and CDR2 is SASEGT. The V gene lost 5 bases and the J gene lost 2 bases, with 9 bases spanning the gap. The CDR3 totals 13 residues. Here the CDR3 reads CASSTDPNYGYTF. In DNA form, the CDR3 reads TGTGCCAGCAGTACTGACCCCAACTATGGCTACACCTTC.

In its sample, this clone was seen once. The V call is TRBV5-4, the J call TRBJ2-1; 9 bases match TRBD2. CDR1 is SGHNT, CDR2 YYREEE, per germline (reference sequence). The CDR3 runs 14 residues. After removal of 0 bases from V and 12 bases from J, the junction contained 7 bases not matched to a gene. The CDR3 here is CASSLGASSGTQFF. The DNA for the CDR3 is TGTGCCAGCAGCTTGGGGGCGTCTAGCGGGACGCAGTTCTTC.

The chain has TRBV7-2 and TRBJ2-3, with 8 bases aligning to TRBD2. V was pared by 3 bases and J by 3 bases, with 8 bases of the junction left unmatched. CDR3 size: 16 residues. Germline V lookup: CDR1 SGHTA, CDR2 FQGNSA. The CDR3 here is CASSFGGGPITDTQYF. CDR3 coding DNA: TGTGCCAGCAGCTTCGGGGGGGGGCCGATAACAGATACGCAGTATTTT.

Notes on this clone: A read error may produce the germline difference seen at one junction end. This sequence joins TRBV7-7 and TRBJ2-7; TRBD2 aligns across 7 bases. The CDR3 is 16 amino acids. Per germline, CDR1 SSHAT and CDR2 FNYEAQ (reference sequence). The CDR3 spells CASSFLLGGAPYEQYF. As DNA, the CDR3 is TGTGCTAGCAGCTTTTTATTGGGAGGGGCCCCCTACGAGCAGTACTTC.

The chain has TRBV6-5 and TRBJ2-1, with TRBD1 as a possible D gene (6 bases). The CDR3 runs to 15 residues. Trimming took 2 bases from V and 1 from J, leaving 9 bases between them. Per the germline V gene, CDR1 is MNHEY and CDR2 is SVGAGI. CDR3 sequence (DNA): TGTGCCAGCAGTTACGGGACACCATCCTACAATGAGCAGTTCTTC. This sequence encodes CASSYGTPSYNEQFF.

This chain uses TRBV5-6 with TRBJ2-3; no firm D call. CDR3 length: 16 amino acids. Germline V gene sequence: CDR1 SGHDT, CDR2 YYEEEE. The germline V and J ends were trimmed by 0 bases and 0 bases, with 11 bases remaining between them. The CDR3 DNA reads as TGTGCCAGCAGCTTGGCCCGGATCCCCAGCACAGATACGCAGTATTTT. Protein sequence: CASSLARIPSTDTQYF. Drawing the rest from reference TRBV5-6 and TRBJ2-3, the complete variable domain is DAGVTQSPTHLIKTRGQQVTLRCSPKSGHDTVSWYQQALGQGPQFIFQYYEEEERQRGNFPDRFSGHQFPNYSSELNVNALLLGDSALYLCASSLARIPSTDTQYFGPGTRLTVL.

On this clone itself: The identical CDR3 is also encoded by other nucleotide sequences in the sample. The rearrangement links TRBV28 to TRBJ1-6; 8 bases map to TRBD1. CDR1 MDHEN and CDR2 SYDVKM come from the germline V gene. V lost 8 bases to trimming and J lost 10 bases; unmatched junction nucleotides: 13. The CDR3 contains 15 residues. CDR3 in DNA: TGTGCCAGCTCCATCGGGCCAGGGGGCAGGTCACCCCTCCACTTT. This gives the protein CASSIGPGGRSPLHF.